The sequence of this T cell receptor (beta chain) was determined in a study of T-cell reconstitution after alpha-beta-depleted transplantation in children (dated by TCRdb to the mid-2010s). Notes on the research overall: Using TCR repertoire profiling, the study quantitatively followed how T-cell immune reconstitution unfolded in children after TCRalphabeta/CD19-depleted allogeneic hematopoietic cell transplantation.

This clonotype was seen a handful of times. What this receptor recognizes is not known. No much larger clonotype is one base removed from it; base qualities were not supplied. CDR1 and CDR2 were assigned from the germline V gene as SQVTM and ANQGSEA. From the cysteine through the phenylalanine, the CDR3 covers 15 amino acids. Kept here is only the CDR3 DNA, which spans 45 bases and is read in frame from base 1. Deletion took 6 bases off V and 0 bases off J, with a span of 17 bases between the germline ends. Library creation used PCR. These reads were obtained on an Illumina HiSeq 2500. To normalize quantification of the TCRbeta repertoire, the TCR libraries were built with molecular barcoding that relied on unique molecular identifiers. The raw public reads went through TCRdb reprocessing: fastp at Q25, MiXCR clone calling, in-frame beta chains kept. Rows merge per CDR3 protein into single entries with the most common DNA and genes. The sample data list 500,000 or so distinct CDR3 sequences, and 30% to 35% of these were observed just once. The leading ten clones occupy around 2.4% of the sample.

This receptor was identified in a human donor who donated a stem cell graft to a child with aplastic anemia. The V and J genes are TRBV29-1 and TRBJ1-1, with the D gene not clear enough to name. This sample comprised PBMCs from the stem cell graft donor, obtained from the stem cell graft. The DNA is as follows: TGCAGCGTGGACTTCCGGGCTAAACTGAACACTGAAGCTTTCTTT. This is translated as CSVDFRAKLNTEAFF. The CDR3 plus the reference TRBV29-1 and TRBJ1-1 genes for the other parts give the full variable domain: SAVISQKPSRDICQRGTSLTIQCQVDSQVTMMFWYRQQPGQSLTLIATANQGSEATYESGFVIDKFPISRPNLTFSTLTVSNMSPEDSSIYLCSVDFRAKLNTEAFFGQGTRLTVV.